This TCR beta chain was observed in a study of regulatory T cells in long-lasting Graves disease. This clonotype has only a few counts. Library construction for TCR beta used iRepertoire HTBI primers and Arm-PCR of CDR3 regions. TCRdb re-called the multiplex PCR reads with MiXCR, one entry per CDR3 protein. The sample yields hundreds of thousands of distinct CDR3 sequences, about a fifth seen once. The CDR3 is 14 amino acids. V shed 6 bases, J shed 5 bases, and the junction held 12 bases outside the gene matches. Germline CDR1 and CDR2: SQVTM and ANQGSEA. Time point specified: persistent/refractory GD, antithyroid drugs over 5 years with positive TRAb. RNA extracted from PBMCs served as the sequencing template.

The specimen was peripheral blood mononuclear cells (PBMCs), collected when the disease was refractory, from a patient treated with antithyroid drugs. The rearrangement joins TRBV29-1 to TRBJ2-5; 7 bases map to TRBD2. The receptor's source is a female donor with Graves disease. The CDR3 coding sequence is TGCAGCGTCGAGGGACTAAGCGGGTGGGAGACCCAGTACTTC. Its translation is CSVEGLSGWETQYF. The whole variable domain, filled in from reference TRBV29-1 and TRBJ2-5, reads SAVISQKPSRDICQRGTSLTIQCQVDSQVTMMFWYRQQPGQSLTLIATANQGSEATYESGFVIDKFPISRPNLTFSTLTVSNMSPEDSSIYLCSVEGLSGWETQYFGPGTRLLVL.